The present TCR beta chain was sequenced within a study of T cell changes during pregnancy in multiple sclerosis. Clones were sequenced by immunoSEQ multiplex PCR, and TCRdb holds only the in-frame ones, with some missing. This table has around 69,000 clones, roughly 92% appearing once. The CDR3 contains 14 residues. The germline V gene has CDR1 MRHNA and CDR2 SNTAGT. The V gene end was trimmed by 2 bases and the J gene end by 5 bases; junction bases not matched to a gene: 4. The source was peripheral blood, collected in the third trimester of pregnancy. This chain links TRBV6-4 with TRBJ2-3; 7 bases fit TRBD2. This TCR was recovered from a female donor in good health, enrolled as a control in a pregnancy study. The CDR3 loop is CASSDRASGDTQYF. The CDR3 DNA is TGTGCCAGCAGTGACAGGGCTAGCGGAGATACGCAGTATTTT.